These 30 T cell receptor beta chains were sequenced from one sample in a study of blood T cell repertoires in COVID-19 (TCRdb year 2020). The library was made by the immunoSEQ multiplex PCR assay. TCRdb holds this immuneACCESS table with in-frame rearrangements only. Some clones are missing; in checked studies, unresolved V genes explain under half, and the rest has no known cause. The sample table shows 200,000 to 250,000 clones, and around 84% are seen once. 15% to 20% of the sample is held by the ten biggest clonotypes. Material: peripheral blood. The receptor source for this set is a young man with active or convalescent COVID-19.

This clone was picked up a small number of times. V is TRBV9 and J is TRBJ2-1; D might be TRBD2 (7 bases). The CDR3 consists of 15 residues. V was shortened by 8 bases and J by 1 base, with 16 bases between the two germline ends. Germline V gene lookup returns CDR1 SGDLS and CDR2 YYNGEE. The CDR3 region is CASSAGAKSYNEQFF. CDR3 sequence (DNA): TGTGCCAGTTCGGCGGGGGCTAAGTCCTACAATGAGCAGTTCTTC.

The rearrangement links TRBV5-1 to TRBJ2-2, with 7 positions matching TRBD1. V lost 4 bases to trimming and J lost 0 bases; unmatched junction nucleotides: 3. The CDR3 has 15 residues. Germline CDR1 and CDR2: SGHRS and YFSETQ. The CDR3: CASSKGQPNTGELFF. The DNA of the CDR3 is TGCGCCAGCAGCAAGGGACAGCCGAACACCGGGGAGCTGTTTTTT.

The V call is TRBV7-3, the J call TRBJ2-1; TRBD2 matches 8 bases. This CDR3 region has 15 residues. V shed 4 bases, J shed 8 bases, and the junction held 10 bases outside the gene matches. Germline values: CDR1 SGHTA, CDR2 FQGTGA. The CDR3 bases are TGTGCCAGCAGCTCCGGACTAGCATTATGGGATGAGCAGTTCTTC. Encoded protein: CASSSGLALWDEQFF.

Only one count was recorded for this clone. This CDR3 is CSAIGVYEQYF. For the CDR3, the DNA is TGCAGTGCTATCGGGGTTTACGAGCAGTACTTC. This chain connects TRBV20-1 to TRBJ2-7, with D possibly TRBD2 on 5 matching bases. Per the germline V gene, CDR1 is DFQATT and CDR2 is SNEGSKA (reference sequence). The V and J ends lost 4 bases and 4 bases respectively, with 8 bases between them. The CDR3 runs to 11 residues.

The chain employs TRBV25-1 and TRBJ2-5; D not certain. Per the germline V gene, CDR1 is MGHDK and CDR2 is SYGVNS. This CDR3 is built from 11 residues. V was shortened by 4 bases and J by 4 bases, with 4 bases between the two germline ends. The DNA for the CDR3 is TGTGCCAGCAGTGTATCAGAGACCCAGTACTTC. It specifies CASSVSETQYF.

V is TRBV7-2 and J is TRBJ2-5, with D unclear. Germline CDR1 SGHTA, CDR2 FQGNSA. CDR3 length: 14 amino acids. V was clipped by 0 bases and J by 3 bases, with 8 bases between them. The DNA for the CDR3 is TGTGCCAGCAGCTTAGCGCAACAGAAAGAGACCCAGTACTTC. Translating it yields CASSLAQQKETQYF.

The rearrangement joins TRBV29-1 to TRBJ1-1, with D perhaps TRBD1 (6 bases). The CDR3 loop spans 15 amino acids. Per the germline V gene, CDR1 is SQVTM and CDR2 is ANQGSEA. The V end lost 0 bases, the J end lost 2 bases, and 13 bases lay between the germline ends. CDR3 loop: CSVEDPQGRNTEAFF. The CDR3 region has the DNA TGCAGCGTTGAAGATCCGCAGGGGCGCAACACTGAAGCTTTCTTT.

This chain links TRBV7-9 with TRBJ2-5; 7 bases map to TRBD2. Per the germline V gene, CDR1 is SEHNR and CDR2 is FQNEAQ (reference sequence). Trimming cost V 5 bases and J 3 bases; bases outside gene matches: 0. CDR3 length: 12 amino acids. CDR3 region: CASSGTKETQYF. The CDR3 DNA is TGTGCCAGCAGCGGGACTAAAGAGACCCAGTACTTC.

This clone occurred a few times. The chain combines TRBV7-2 with TRBJ2-5; possible D gene TRBD1, 5 bases. Germline CDR1 SGHTA, CDR2 FQGNSA. The ends were cut back, 5 bases at V and 2 bases at J, with 15 bases in the middle. The CDR3 consists of 15 residues. The CDR3 protein is CASSPDSKGQETQYF. The CDR3 bases are TGTGCCAGCAGCCCAGACAGCAAGGGACAAGAGACCCAGTACTTC.

This clone was counted between two and nine times. The rearrangement links TRBV5-5 to TRBJ1-2, with 7 bases lining up with TRBD1. Germline trimming cut 3 bases from V and 4 bases from J; bases unmatched to any gene: 6. Looked up from germline, CDR1 is SGHKS and CDR2 is YYEKEE (reference sequence). The CDR3 contains 14 residues. This chain's CDR3 is CASSSPEGAYGYTF. DNA of the CDR3: TGTGCCAGCAGCTCACCTGAGGGGGCCTATGGCTACACCTTC.

The chain is built from TRBV6-2 or TRBV6-3 and TRBJ2-7; TRBD2 matches 9 bases. V was pared by 4 bases and J by 7 bases, with 8 bases of the junction left unmatched. There are 14 residues in the CDR3. Germline CDR1 and CDR2: MNHEY and SVGEGT. CDR3: CASSSAGGPREQYF. CDR3 nucleotides: TGTGCCAGCAGTTCCGCGGGAGGGCCGAGGGAGCAGTACTTC.

The J gene is TRBJ1-2, the V gene TRBV4-3; D possibly corresponds to TRBD1 (6 bases). CDR3 length: 14 residues. Germline CDR1 is LGHNA and CDR2 is YSLEER. V was cut by 1 base and J by 5 bases, with 11 bases left in between. CDR3 in amino acids: CASSQGTALYGYTF. CDR3 sequence (DNA): TGCGCCAGCAGCCAAGGGACAGCCTTATATGGCTACACCTTC.

The gene calls are TRBV5-4 and TRBJ2-7; D possibly corresponds to TRBD2 (5 bases). The CDR3 runs 14 residues. The V gene's germline CDR1 is SGHNT and CDR2 YYREEE (reference sequence). Deletions cut 4 bases from V and 6 bases from J, with 17 bases between. The CDR3 loop reads CASSRYPGSSEQYF. DNA of the CDR3: TGTGCCAGCAGCCGGTACCCGGGGTCGAGCGAGCAGTACTTC. The variable domain in full, with the rest retrieved from reference TRBV5-4 and TRBJ2-7, is ETGVTQSPTHLIKTRGQQVTLRCSSQSGHNTVSWYQQALGQGPQFIFQYYREEENGRGNFPPRFSGLQFPNYSSELNVNALELDDSALYLCASSRYPGSSEQYFGPGTRLTVT.

The chain links TRBV3-1 (or the pseudogene TRBV3-2) to TRBJ1-1; no clear D. This CDR3 region has 14 residues. The germline V gene has CDR1 LGHDT and CDR2 YNNKEL (reference sequence). Trimming took 0 bases from V and 0 from J, leaving 5 bases between them. CDR3: CASSQDQVNTEAFF. The CDR3 DNA reads TGTGCCAGCAGCCAAGACCAGGTGAACACTGAAGCTTTCTTT.

The chain uses TRBV6-5 and TRBJ2-7, with 7 bases that match TRBD1. The J segment lost 2 bases and the V segment lost 0 bases, leaving 4 bases of the junction unmatched. This CDR3 is 15 amino acids long. Per the germline V gene, CDR1 is MNHEY and CDR2 is SVGAGI. The chain's CDR3 is CASSYSNQGAYEQYF. CDR3 sequence (DNA): TGTGCCAGCAGTTACTCGAATCAGGGGGCCTACGAGCAGTACTTC.

The chain couples TRBV7-9 to TRBJ2-1; D is uncertain. This CDR3 has 12 residues. V was shortened by 3 bases and J by 4 bases, with 4 bases between the two germline ends. Germline assignment: CDR1 SEHNR and CDR2 FQNEAQ (reference sequence). The CDR3 coding sequence is TGTGCCAGCAGCTTTCGGTACAATGAGCAGTTCTTC. Translating it yields CASSFRYNEQFF.

The chain combines TRBV4-3 with TRBJ1-1; no definite D call. This CDR3 contains 13 residues. The germline V gene encodes CDR1 LGHNA and CDR2 YSLEER. V lost 2 bases, J lost 4 bases, and 8 bases lay in between. CDR3 protein: CASSQQIGTEAFF. The CDR3 nucleotides read TGCGCCAGCAGCCAACAGATTGGCACTGAAGCTTTCTTT.

This clone has more than one count but fewer than ten. CDR3 sequence (DNA): TGTGCCAGTAGTATTAACCGGGGGAACACTGAAGCTTTCTTT. This translates into CASSINRGNTEAFF. The chain employs TRBV19 and TRBJ1-1, with D unclear. The CDR3 consists of 14 residues. Trimming pared 3 bases from V and 1 base from J, leaving 9 bases between. The germline V gene encodes CDR1 LNHDA and CDR2 SQIVND (reference sequence).

This chain joins TRBV6-6 and TRBJ1-2, with 8 bases that match TRBD1. The germline gives CDR1 MNHNY, CDR2 SVGAGI (reference sequence). V lost 6 bases to trimming and J lost 3 bases; unmatched junction nucleotides: 9. There are 15 residues in the CDR3. This chain's CDR3 is CASSYASTGDYGYTF. In DNA form, the CDR3 reads TGTGCCAGCAGCTACGCCTCGACAGGGGACTATGGCTACACCTTC.

The chain carries TRBV6-2 or TRBV6-3 and TRBJ2-1; TRBD2 agrees at 11 bases. Germline lookup yields CDR1 MNHEY and CDR2 SVGEGT. CDR3 length equals 15 residues. With V trimmed by 5 bases and J by 3 bases, 3 bases remained unmatched. The CDR3 region has the DNA TGTGCCAGCAGTCTAGCGGGAGGACACTACAATGAGCAGTTCTTC. It yields the protein CASSLAGGHYNEQFF.

This sequence joins TRBV5-1 and TRBJ2-7; TRBD1 agrees at 11 bases. The length of the CDR3 is 14 residues. The V gene's germline CDR1 is SGHRS and CDR2 YFSETQ. After removal of 3 bases from V and 4 bases from J, the junction contained 3 bases not matched to a gene. CDR3 sequence: CASSSDRGRYEQYF. CDR3 coding DNA: TGCGCCAGCAGCTCGGACAGGGGGCGATACGAGCAGTACTTC.

As to this clone: The same CDR3 arises from other DNA sequences in this sample as well. The J gene is TRBJ2-7, the V gene TRBV4-3; TRBD1 might be the D (5 bases). The CDR3 runs to 14 residues. Trimming took 3 bases from V and 4 from J, leaving 13 bases between them. Germline CDR1 reads LGHNA; CDR2 reads YSLEER. CDR3 nucleotides: TGCGCCAGCAGCCAGGGAACAGGAGATTACGAGCAGTACTTC. As protein: CASSQGTGDYEQYF.

This chain joins TRBV7-2 and TRBJ2-3; D call uncertain. Germline-derived CDR1 and CDR2 are SGHTA and FQGNSA. CDR3 size: 12 residues. Trimming took 5 bases from V and 4 from J, leaving 7 bases between them. The CDR3 reads CASSTYSDTQYF. The CDR3 DNA sequence: TGTGCCAGCAGCACCTATTCAGATACGCAGTATTTT.

The V gene is TRBV3-1 (or the pseudogene TRBV3-2), the J gene TRBJ1-4; no clear D gene. Germline V lookup: CDR1 LGHDT, CDR2 YNNKEL (reference sequence). Trimming stripped 1 base from V and 10 bases from J, with 13 bases between. There are 14 residues in the CDR3. The CDR3 bases are TGTGCCAGCAGCCAAGCGTTGTGGTCGGGAAAACTGTTTTTT. Its protein product is CASSQALWSGKLFF.

This clone was observed a handful of times. The chain carries TRBV19 and TRBJ2-6, with D possibly TRBD1 on 6 matching bases. The germline V gene has CDR1 LNHDA and CDR2 SQIVND (reference sequence). The CDR3 runs 15 residues. V was shortened by 6 bases and J by 4 bases, with 13 bases between the two germline ends. The CDR3 sequence: CASRRQVYGANVLTF. In DNA form, the CDR3 reads TGTGCCAGTAGAAGACAGGTATACGGGGCCAACGTCCTGACTTTC.

J is TRBJ2-1 and V is TRBV6-5; 7 bases map to TRBD2. The CDR3 runs to 16 residues. CDR1 is MNHEY, CDR2 SVGAGI, per germline. V was clipped by 4 bases and J by 3 bases; unmatched bases: 9. The DNA of the CDR3 is TGTGCCAGCAGTTTCAAACCGGGAGGCATCTACAATGAGCAGTTCTTC. Its protein product is CASSFKPGGIYNEQFF.

The chain is built from TRBV9 and TRBJ1-1, with D unclear. The germline gives CDR1 SGDLS, CDR2 YYNGEE. V lost 4 bases to trimming and J lost 1 base, with 8 bases between them. CDR3 length equals 13 residues. This chain's CDR3 is CASSSRENTEAFF. DNA for the CDR3: TGTGCCAGCAGCTCGAGAGAGAACACTGAAGCTTTCTTT.

The chain employs TRBV2 and TRBJ2-3; D is undetermined. V dropped 1 base and J dropped 2 bases, with 16 bases sitting between them. CDR1 is SNHLY, CDR2 FYNNEI, per germline. The CDR3 length is 17 residues. CDR3 in DNA: TGTGCCAGCAGTGAAGGTGATTCGAACAGCTACACAGATACGCAGTATTTT. Protein: CASSEGDSNSYTDTQYF.

This clone was seen only a few times. As DNA, the CDR3 is TGTGCCAGCAGAAAGGCCATAGAAGGCGGTGAAGCTTTCTTT. Translating it yields CASRKAIEGGEAFF. The V gene is TRBV6-5, the J gene TRBJ1-1; D uncertain. The length of the CDR3 is 14 residues. V gave up 6 bases and J gave up 7 bases, with 18 bases separating them. Germline assignment: CDR1 MNHEY and CDR2 SVGAGI.

This clone was recorded only once. The chain combines TRBV5-1 with TRBJ2-2; D possibly corresponds to TRBD2 (6 bases). The CDR3 sequence is 17 residues long. With 1 base removed from V and 5 bases from J, the gap between germline ends came to 18 bases. The germline V gene encodes CDR1 SGHRS and CDR2 YFSETQ. The CDR3 region has the DNA TGCGCCAGCAGCTTGTTTATCCAGTCAGGGAGGACCGGGGAGCTGTTTTTT. Protein product: CASSLFIQSGRTGELFF. The complete variable domain, with remaining parts taken from reference TRBV5-1 and TRBJ2-2, reads KAGVTQTPRYLIKTRGQQVTLSCSPISGHRSVSWYQQTPGQGLQFLFEYFSETQRNKGNFPGRFSGRQFSNSRSEMNVSTLELGDSALYLCASSLFIQSGRTGELFFGEGSRLTVL.